This is a list of T cell receptor beta chains from one sample in a study of blood T cells in healthy people across ages. In TCRdb, the 5' RACE reads were re-called with MiXCR into one record per CDR3 protein. The sample carries 650,000 to 950,000 distinct CDR3 sequences, under 55% recorded once. Sequences were obtained from blood. All receptors come from a man in his 60s in good health. The CDR3 runs from the conserved cysteine through the conserved F or W. The D gene is left open where the match is weak. Some rows mark clone size as missing; the rest say once, few, many or name a class of expanded clone.

clone_size	j_call	v_call	d_call	cdr3_nt	cdr3_aa
-	TRBJ2-7	TRBV18	-	TGTGCCAGCTCAACTTCTACAGAGACCACAGCCTCCGAGCAGTACTTC	CASSTSTETTASEQYF
-	TRBJ2-5	TRBV20-1	TRBD2	TGCAGTGCTAGGCCCGGACTAGCGGGCTTCCAAGAGACCCAGTACTTC	CSARPGLAGFQETQYF
-	TRBJ2-5	TRBV7-2	TRBD2	TGTGCCAGCAGCTTACGCTTAGCGGGGTGGGAGACCCAGTACTTC	CASSLRLAGWETQYF
-	TRBJ1-6	TRBV7-9	-	TGTGCCAGCAGCTTAGGCGCCTATAATTCACCCCTCCACTTT	CASSLGAYNSPLHF
many	TRBJ2-7	TRBV6-6	-	TGTGCCAGCAGTTACTCGGGTCACGAGCAGTACTTC	CASSYSGHEQYF
few	TRBJ1-1	TRBV7-6	-	TGTGCCAGCAGCACCCTACCGGGACATCAGAACACTGAAGCTTTCTTT	CASSTLPGHQNTEAFF
-	TRBJ2-5	TRBV7-3	TRBD2	TGTGCCAGCAGCTTAAGGACTAGCGGGGGGTACCAAGAGACCCAGTACTTC	CASSLRTSGGYQETQYF
-	TRBJ2-2	TRBV9	-	TGTGCCAGCAGCGTACGCCCAGAGGCCGGGGAGCTGTTTTTT	CASSVRPEAGELFF
-	TRBJ2-3	TRBV11-2	-	TGTGCCAGCAGCTTAGAACCCACGGGCACAGATACGCAGTATTTT	CASSLEPTGTDTQYF
few	TRBJ2-7	TRBV7-9	-	TGTGCCAGCAGCTTAGCCGAGTCGCGTTACGAGCAGTACTTC	CASSLAESRYEQYF
-	TRBJ2-7	TRBV18	TRBD1	TGTGCCAGCTCATACATACCGGGACAGGGGCACGAGCAGTACTTC	CASSYIPGQGHEQYF
-	TRBJ2-7	TRBV6-1	TRBD1	TGTGCCAGCAGAGATCGGACAGGTCTCGACGAGCAGTACTTC	CASRDRTGLDEQYF
-	TRBJ1-6	TRBV7-3	-	TGTGCCAGATTGTTTGAAACAGGGATTTATAATTCACCCCTCCACTTT	CARLFETGIYNSPLHF
-	TRBJ2-1	TRBV10-3	-	TGTGCCATCAGTGAAGAGTGGGGACTCTACAATGAGCAGTTCTTC	CAISEEWGLYNEQFF
few	TRBJ1-2	TRBV6-2/TRBV6-3	-	TGTGCCATCGGGGAAAATAACTATGGCTACACCTTC	CAIGENNYGYTF
-	TRBJ2-7	TRBV20-1	-	TGCAGTACTAGCAGGTCGGCTAGCAGCGACGAGCAGTACTTC	CSTSRSASSDEQYF
-	TRBJ1-1	TRBV7-9	-	TGTGCCAGCAGCTTACCCCAGGAGTTCCGCACTGAAGCTTTCTTT	CASSLPQEFRTEAFF
-	TRBJ1-6	TRBV27	-	TGTGCCAGCAGTAGATTCCGGGGCGGAAATTCACCCCTCCACTTT	CASSRFRGGNSPLHF
once	TRBJ1-4	TRBV12-3/TRBV12-4	TRBD1	TGTGCCAGCAGTCCGCCCGGACAGGGGAAGGAAAAACTGTTATTT	CASSPPGQGKEKLLF
-	TRBJ1-2	TRBV3-1	-	TGTGCCAGCAGCCAAGATCCGCAGGACAGACACACGGGGGGCTACACCTTC	CASSQDPQDRHTGGYTF
-	TRBJ1-2	TRBV7-2	-	TGTGCCAGCAGCTTTACCCCGACGGAAGTCGGCTATGGCTACACCTTC	CASSFTPTEVGYGYTF
few	TRBJ2-3	TRBV20-1	TRBD2	TGCAGTGCTAGAGATGGGACTAGCGGTACAGATACGCAGTATTTT	CSARDGTSGTDTQYF
-	TRBJ1-2	TRBV6-1	TRBD1	TGTGCCAGCAGTGGAGGACAGGGCCTTCCCTATGGCTACACCTTC	CASSGGQGLPYGYTF
-	TRBJ1-5	TRBV6-6	-	TGTGCCAGCAGCGTTACCAATCAGCCCCAGCATTTT	CASSVTNQPQHF
-	TRBJ1-5	TRBV29-1	-	TGCAGCGTTGAATCGGGGGTGGGTCAGCCCCAGCATTTT	CSVESGVGQPQHF
-	TRBJ2-1	TRBV7-9	-	TGTGCCAGCAGCGTAGAGGCTGGAGCTGAGGAGCAGTTCTTC	CASSVEAGAEEQFF
-	TRBJ2-7	TRBV20-1	TRBD1	TGCAGTGCGGCCCTGGGACAGGGCAACGAGCAGTACTTC	CSAALGQGNEQYF
-	TRBJ1-2	TRBV7-9	TRBD1	TGTGCCAGCAGCTTAGTTGAGACAGGGTTCGGCTACACCTTC	CASSLVETGFGYTF
few	TRBJ2-5	TRBV4-3	-	TGCGCCAGCAGCCAAGGCTCATCAAACAATCAAGAGACCCAGTACTTC	CASSQGSSNNQETQYF
-	TRBJ2-1	TRBV7-9	-	TGTGCCAGCAGCCCGAGGCCTGGGAAGGCTTACAATGAGCAGTTCTTC	CASSPRPGKAYNEQFF
-	TRBJ2-6	TRBV5-6	-	TGTGCCAGCAGCTCTCCGGGACGCCGCTCTGGGGCCAACGTCCTGACTTTC	CASSSPGRRSGANVLTF
-	TRBJ2-1	TRBV14	-	TGTGCCAGCAGCCACGCGGTGGGTGGGGGTACTCTCGAGCAGTTCTTC	CASSHAVGGGTLEQFF
-	TRBJ2-1	TRBV2	-	TGTGCCGGAAGGCAAATGCTCTACAATGAGCAGTTCTTC	CAGRQMLYNEQFF
-	TRBJ1-2	TRBV29-1	-	TGCAGCGTTGAAGATGGCGTCCGGGGCGGCGGCTACACCTTC	CSVEDGVRGGGYTF
-	TRBJ2-6	TRBV4-3	-	TGCGCCAGCAGCCAAGAAAGCGTTGGGGCCAACGTCCTGACTTTC	CASSQESVGANVLTF
-	TRBJ2-3	TRBV7-2	-	TGTGCCAGCAGCTTACGGGTCGGCAGAAGCACAGATACGCAGTATTTT	CASSLRVGRSTDTQYF
few	TRBJ2-7	TRBV12-3/TRBV12-4	-	TGTGCCAGCGCCCCCCGTGGGTCGGCCCCCTACGAGCAGTACTTC	CASAPRGSAPYEQYF
many	TRBJ2-5	TRBV6-5	-	TGTGCCAGCAGTTATCGGGCTTCGGGGGTGGAGACCCAGTACTTC	CASSYRASGVETQYF
-	TRBJ2-3	TRBV29-1	TRBD1	TGCAGCGTAACAGGGGGCCCCGGAGATACGCAGTATTTT	CSVTGGPGDTQYF
few	TRBJ2-4	TRBV7-2	-	TGTGCCAGCAGCTTTGGCAGGAAAAACATTCAGTACTTC	CASSFGRKNIQYF
few	TRBJ1-1	TRBV7-2	TRBD1	TGTGCCAGCAGCTCTCCGGACAGGGGGAACACTGAAGCTTTCTTT	CASSSPDRGNTEAFF
-	TRBJ2-3	TRBV9	-	TGTGTCAGCAGCGGAGGGACAGAAGGTCGCACAGATACGCAGTATTTT	CVSSGGTEGRTDTQYF